The clone carrying this TCR beta chain was seen at least ten times. Its antigen remains unknown. The CDR3 spans 12 residues. V was trimmed by 3 bases and J by 5 bases, leaving 7 bases between them. The record originates from a study of response to subunit inactivated influenza vaccine. Each CDR3 protein gets one entry after TCRdb re-called the RT-PCR reads with MiXCR. The table includes hundreds of thousands of distinct CDR3 sequences, approximately 7.1% detected once. Overall study results and limits: Researchers suggested that each seasonal influenza vaccination recruits few new T cells.

V is TRBV12-3 or TRBV12-4 and J is TRBJ1-2; D remains ambiguous. This TCR was recovered from a man between 50 and 69 years old who received an inactivated influenza vaccine. Sequences were derived from PBMCs from blood, sampled around 25 months after vaccination. The CDR3 spells CASSLSAYGYTF. In DNA, the CDR3 is TGTGCCAGCAGTTTGTCCGCTTATGGCTACACCTTC.